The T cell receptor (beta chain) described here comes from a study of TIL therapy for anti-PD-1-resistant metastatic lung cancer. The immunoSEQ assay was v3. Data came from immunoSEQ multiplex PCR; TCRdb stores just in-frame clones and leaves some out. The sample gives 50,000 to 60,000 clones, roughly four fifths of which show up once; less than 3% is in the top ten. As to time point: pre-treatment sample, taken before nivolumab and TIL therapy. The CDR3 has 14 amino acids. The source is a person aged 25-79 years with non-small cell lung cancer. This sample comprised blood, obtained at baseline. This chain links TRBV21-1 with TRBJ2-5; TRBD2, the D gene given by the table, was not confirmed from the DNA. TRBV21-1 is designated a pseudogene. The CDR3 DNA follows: TGTGCCAGCTCCGGGGGTCCAGAACAAGAGACCCAGTACTTC. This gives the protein CASSGGPEQETQYF.